A selection of T cell receptor beta chains follows, all from one sample in a study of OX40 agonist ivuxolimab in advanced cancers. Assay: immunoSEQ multiplex PCR; the TCRdb copy retains only in-frame clones and omits some. Seen here are about 62,000 clones, 85% observed once, and the top ten hold around 3.8%. Material: CD4+ or CD8+ T cells sorted from blood, obtained in a trial of the OX40 agonist ivuxolimab. These receptors all come from an adult with an advanced solid tumor such as melanoma, head and neck, liver or kidney cancer. Both conserved end residues are part of each CDR3. The D gene is left open where the match is weak. Only part of the rows carry a size: once, few, many, or a class if the clone is expanded.

once	TRBV28	.	TRBJ1-2	CASSLARWVGGYTF	TGTGCCAGCAGTCTCGCCCGTTGGGTGGGTGGCTACACCTTC
.	TRBV28	TRBD1	TRBJ2-7	CATQREDRASYEQYF	TGTGCCACCCAGAGGGAGGACAGGGCCTCCTACGAGCAGTACTTC
few	TRBV19	.	TRBJ1-5	CASNPTFTSNQPQHF	TGTGCCAGTAACCCGACATTTACCAGCAATCAGCCCCAGCATTTT
.	TRBV5-8	.	TRBJ2-7	CASSGRQNRARYEQYF	TGTGCCAGCAGCGGCCGACAGAACCGCGCACGGTACGAGCAGTACTTC
.	TRBV30	.	TRBJ2-1	CACLRMSSYNEQFF	TGTGCCTGCCTTCGGATGAGCTCCTACAATGAGCAGTTCTTC
.	TRBV20-1	TRBD1	TRBJ1-2	CSAPGTGIYTF	TGCAGTGCTCCAGGGACAGGAATCTACACCTTC
.	TRBV19	.	TRBJ2-2	CASSIRGGGELFF	TGTGCCAGTAGTATACGGGGTGGCGGGGAGCTGTTTTTT
once	TRBV25-1	.	TRBJ1-2	CASSVRDNGYTF	TGTGCCAGCAGTGTGAGGGATAATGGCTACACCTTC
.	TRBV11-2	.	TRBJ1-1	CASSSGLPGGTEAFF	TGTGCCAGCAGCTCAGGACTGCCCGGTGGCACTGAAGCTTTCTTT
.	TRBV6-1	.	TRBJ1-6	CASSLHGESPLHF	TGTGCCAGCAGTCTCCACGGCGAGTCGCCCCTCCACTTT
.	TRBV5-4	TRBD1	TRBJ1-3	CASSSGTGGALDGNTIYF	TGTGCCAGCAGCTCCGGGACAGGGGGCGCGTTGGATGGAAACACCATATATTTT
.	TRBV2	.	TRBJ1-2	CASSDVPDSGYTF	TGTGCCAGCAGTGATGTCCCGGACAGTGGCTACACCTTC
few	TRBV29-1	TRBD2	TRBJ2-7	CSVGLAGTEQYF	TGCAGCGTTGGTCTAGCGGGAACCGAGCAGTACTTC